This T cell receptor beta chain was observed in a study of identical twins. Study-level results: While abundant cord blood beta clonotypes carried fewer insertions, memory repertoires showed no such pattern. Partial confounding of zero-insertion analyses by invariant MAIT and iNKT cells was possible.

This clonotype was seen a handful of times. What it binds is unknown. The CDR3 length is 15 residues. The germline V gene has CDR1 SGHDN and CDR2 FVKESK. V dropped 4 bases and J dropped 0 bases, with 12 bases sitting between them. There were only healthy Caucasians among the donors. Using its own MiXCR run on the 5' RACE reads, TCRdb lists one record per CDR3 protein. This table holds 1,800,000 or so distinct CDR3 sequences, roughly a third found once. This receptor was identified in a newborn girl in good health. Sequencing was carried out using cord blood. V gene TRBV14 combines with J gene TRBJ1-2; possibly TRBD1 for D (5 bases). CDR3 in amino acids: CASSRLGASNYGYTF. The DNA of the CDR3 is TGTGCCAGCAGCCGCTTAGGGGCTTCTAACTATGGCTACACCTTC.